Each of the 19 T cell receptor beta chains below was sequenced from the same sample in a study of neurological immune-mediated disorders (dated by TCRdb to the late 2010s). The library was made by 5' RACE. These reads were obtained on an Illumina HiSeq 2500. Clones were called with MiXCR by TCRdb after fastp trimmed the public reads at Q25, and only in-frame beta chains were retained. Every distinct CDR3 protein forms one entry, paired with its most common genes and DNA. Across this sample there are roughly 74,000 distinct CDR3 sequences, with roughly 5.6% seen only once. Around 7% of the sample comes from the top ten. The specimen was PBMCs. The receptors shown here come from a man between 18 and 35 years old with multiple sclerosis.

This clonotype has a handful of counts. The CDR3 sequence: CASSLRGGYGYTF. In nucleotides, the CDR3 is TGTGCCAGCAGTTTAAGAGGAGGCTATGGCTACACCTTC. This chain links TRBV27 with TRBJ1-2; D remains ambiguous. The CDR3 has 13 residues. Germline V gene data show CDR1 as MNHEY and CDR2 as SMNVEV (reference sequence). Trimming left V 2 bases short and J 4 bases short, with 8 bases between.

This clonotype was seen a few times. The J gene is TRBJ2-1, the V gene TRBV3-1, with D possibly matching TRBD2 (6 bases). This CDR3 has 15 amino acids. Trimming cost V 3 bases and J 10 bases, with 19 bases left between them. Looked up from germline, CDR1 is LGHDT and CDR2 is YNNKEL (reference sequence). The CDR3 region is CASSHSQASELEQFF. In DNA, the CDR3 is TGTGCCAGCAGCCATTCTCAGGCTAGCGAACTAGAGCAGTTCTTC.

This clonotype was observed at least ten times. The chain is built from TRBV9 and TRBJ2-1; no reliable D call. This CDR3 region has 16 residues. The germline CDR1 and CDR2 sequences are SGDLS and YYNGEE. Trimming removed 0 bases at V and 6 bases at J, with 16 bases between. The CDR3 loop reads CASSVGIANSGNEQFF. The CDR3 bases are TGTGCCAGCAGCGTAGGCATAGCAAACTCGGGCAATGAGCAGTTCTTC.

The V call is TRBV6-5, the J call TRBJ2-5, with D perhaps TRBD2 (6 bases). Trimming removed 4 bases from V and 2 bases from J, with 11 bases in between. This CDR3 is 14 amino acids long. Germline lookup yields CDR1 MNHEY and CDR2 SVGAGI. DNA for the CDR3: TGTGCCAGCAGTTTGGGACTGGATCAAGAGACCCAGTACTTC. Amino acid sequence: CASSLGLDQETQYF.

In its sample, this clonotype was seen many times. The rearrangement joins TRBV10-3 to TRBJ1-1; a weak D match, TRBD1 (5 bases). The CDR3 has 14 amino acids. V was shortened by 1 base and J by 1 base, with 7 bases between the two germline ends. Germline V gene data show CDR1 as ENHRY and CDR2 as SYGVKD. CDR3 coding DNA: TGTGCCATCAGTGAGTATGGGGGGAACACTGAAGCTTTCTTT. Translated: CAISEYGGNTEAFF.

The chain links TRBV27 to TRBJ2-1; 8 bases match TRBD2. CDR1 is MNHEY, CDR2 SMNVEV, per germline (reference sequence). The J segment lost 8 bases and the V segment lost 5 bases, leaving 5 bases of the junction unmatched. This CDR3 contains 13 residues. For the CDR3, the DNA is TGTGCCAGCAGTCCGGGACTAGTTCATGAGCAGTTCTTC. Translating gives CASSPGLVHEQFF.

Ten or more counts support this clonotype. The chain recombines TRBV11-2 with TRBJ1-2; perhaps TRBD1 as D (5 bases). This CDR3 spans 15 amino acids. Trimming left V 5 bases short and J 5 bases short, with 18 bases between. CDR1 is SGHAT, CDR2 FQNNGV, per germline. CDR3 nucleotides: TGTGCCAGCAGCCCCTCCGACCAGGGCTGGTATGGCTACACCTTC. This encodes CASSPSDQGWYGYTF.

This clonotype showed up many times. The germline gene is not matched at one end of the junction; a read error may be the cause. The V and J genes are TRBV28 and TRBJ2-7, with 11 bases aligning to TRBD2. The CDR3 consists of 16 residues. CDR1 is MDHEN, CDR2 SYDVKM, per germline. CDR3 sequence reads: CASSLPSGRSSYGQYF. DNA for the CDR3: TGTGCCAGCAGTTTACCTAGCGGGAGGAGCAGCTACGGGCAGTACTTC.

This clonotype was seen many times. This chain joins TRBV20-1 and TRBJ2-3; D uncertain. V lost 3 bases and J lost 2, with 6 bases in between. This CDR3 has 12 amino acids. The germline V gene encodes CDR1 DFQATT and CDR2 SNEGSKA (reference sequence). CDR3 nucleotide sequence: TGCAGTGCTAGGGGTAACACAGATACGCAGTATTTT. It encodes CSARGNTDTQYF.

This clonotype was detected ten times or more. This rearrangement joins TRBV11-2 to TRBJ2-3; 7 bases are a match to TRBD2. In germline, CDR1 is SGHAT, CDR2 FQNNGV. The CDR3 has 17 amino acids. The junction had 16 bases not matched to a gene; V was cut back by 5 bases and J by 5 bases. As DNA, the CDR3 is TGTGCCAGCAGCCACCTGCTAGCGGCCGGTGAGGGAGATACGCAGTATTTT. Encoded protein: CASSHLLAAGEGDTQYF.

This clonotype was seen ten or more times. This chain links TRBV6-5 with TRBJ2-7, with D tentatively TRBD2 (5 bases). The CDR3 is 12 amino acids. Germline V CDR1 and CDR2: MNHEY, SVGAGI. V dropped 8 bases and J dropped 12 bases, with 20 bases sitting between them. The CDR3 DNA follows: TGTGCCAGCCGGGGTAGCGCCCGTCGGGTGTACTTC. It codes for CASRGSARRVYF.

This clonotype was recorded a few times. The chain carries TRBV24-1 and TRBJ2-3; D call uncertain. Germline values: CDR1 KGHDR, CDR2 SFDVKD. The CDR3 covers 16 residues. The V and J ends lost 4 bases and 0 bases respectively, with 13 bases between them. DNA for the CDR3: TGTGCCACCAGTGACCCGATGGGCGGAAGCACAGATACGCAGTATTTT. The encoded protein is CATSDPMGGSTDTQYF.

This clonotype appeared many times. The V and J genes are TRBV5-1 and TRBJ2-7; TRBD1 agrees at 8 bases. Trimming removed 0 bases from V and 0 bases from J; junction bases left unmatched: 2. Germline CDR1 SGHRS, CDR2 YFSETQ. The CDR3 runs to 15 residues. The CDR3 DNA follows: TGCGCCAGCAGCTTGGGACAGGGGAGCTCCTACGAGCAGTACTTC. Translation gives CASSLGQGSSYEQYF. The full variable domain, with the rest looked up from reference TRBV5-1 and TRBJ2-7, is KAGVTQTPRYLIKTRGQQVTLSCSPISGHRSVSWYQQTPGQGLQFLFEYFSETQRNKGNFPGRFSGRQFSNSRSEMNVSTLELGDSALYLCASSLGQGSSYEQYFGPGTRLTVT.

This clonotype has ten or more counts. V gene TRBV7-2 combines with J gene TRBJ1-4; D gene uncertain. This CDR3 has 14 residues. Germline lookup yields CDR1 SGHTA and CDR2 FQGNSA. V lost 1 base and J lost 6, with 9 bases in between. The CDR3 loop is CASSLGIEDEKLFF. The CDR3, as DNA: TGTGCCAGCAGCTTAGGGATAGAGGATGAAAAACTGTTTTTT. Together with reference TRBV7-2 and TRBJ1-4, the CDR3 gives the full variable domain: GAGVSQSPSNKVTEKGKDVELRCDPISGHTALYWYRQSLGQGLEFLIYFQGNSAPDKSGLPSDRFSAERTGGSVSTLTIQRTQQEDSAVYLCASSLGIEDEKLFFGSGTQLSVL.

The table lists this clonotype with many counts. The CDR3 DNA sequence: TGTGCCAGCAGTTCACAGGGGGCGGAGGGCTACACCTTC. Amino acids: CASSSQGAEGYTF. The chain recombines TRBV27 with TRBJ1-2, with TRBD1 identical over 9 bases. The CDR3 extends over 13 amino acids. CDR1 and CDR2 from the germline V gene are MNHEY and SMNVEV (reference sequence). With V trimmed by 4 bases and J by 8 bases, 5 bases remained unmatched.

This clonotype was seen ten or more times. The chain combines TRBV20-1 with TRBJ1-5, with 7 bases aligning to TRBD1. This CDR3 has 13 residues. Per the germline V gene, CDR1 is DFQATT and CDR2 is SNEGSKA (reference sequence). After removal of 2 bases from V and 8 bases from J, the junction contained 6 bases not matched to a gene. CDR3 region: CSARKDREEPQHF. In DNA form, the CDR3 reads TGCAGTGCTAGAAAAGACAGGGAAGAGCCCCAGCATTTT.

There are many counts of this clonotype. The chain links TRBV20-1 to TRBJ1-1; D gene uncertain. Germline CDR1 reads DFQATT; CDR2 reads SNEGSKA (reference sequence). This CDR3 region has 12 residues. Trimming took 5 bases from V and 1 from J, leaving 8 bases between them. The CDR3 DNA follows: TGCAGTGCTGCCGACAAGAACACTGAAGCTTTCTTT. Residues: CSAADKNTEAFF.

The chain links TRBV20-1 to TRBJ1-5; 7 nucleotides agree with TRBD1. The CDR3 extends over 12 amino acids. V dropped 6 bases and J dropped 4; count of bases not matched to a gene: 3. Germline V gene data show CDR1 as DFQATT and CDR2 as SNEGSKA (reference sequence). CDR3 residues: CSAARGNQPQHF. DNA for the CDR3: TGCAGTGCAGCCAGGGGGAATCAGCCCCAGCATTTT.

This clonotype was found a few times. This chain connects TRBV12-3 or TRBV12-4 to TRBJ2-5; D is perhaps TRBD1 (6 bases). CDR3 length: 16 residues. The V end was cut by 8 bases, the J end by 1 base, with 20 bases between. CDR3 sequence reads: CASGLPTDRGQETQYF. The DNA of the CDR3 is TGTGCCAGCGGCTTACCGACGGACAGAGGCCAAGAGACCCAGTACTTC.